The 25 T cell receptor beta chains reported below all come from one sample, sequenced in a study of blood T cell repertoires in COVID-19. Data came from immunoSEQ multiplex PCR; TCRdb stores just in-frame clones and leaves some out. There are 120,000 or so clones in the sample; around 82% occur only once, and 5.9% lies in the top ten. The sequencing input was peripheral blood. The receptors derive from a man older than 75 with active or convalescent COVID-19.

J is TRBJ1-1 and V is TRBV2, with unresolved D. The V and J ends lost 3 bases and 0 bases respectively, with 5 bases between them. The CDR3 extends over 13 amino acids. Germline V gives CDR1 SNHLY, CDR2 FYNNEI. CDR3 region: CASSEALNTEAFF. In nucleotides, the CDR3 is TGTGCCAGCAGTGAGGCCCTGAACACTGAAGCTTTCTTT.

The rearrangement links TRBV5-8 to TRBJ1-5; D uncertain. Per germline, CDR1 SGHTS and CDR2 YDEGEE. The CDR3 has 16 amino acids. Trimming left V 2 bases short and J 0 bases short, with 12 bases between. Written as DNA, the CDR3 is TGTGCCAGCAGCTTCCCTCCCGAGTATAGCAATCAGCCCCAGCATTTT. This gives the protein CASSFPPEYSNQPQHF.

V usage is TRBV18 and J usage is TRBJ1-2; D might be TRBD1 (6 bases). Germline values: CDR1 KGHSH, CDR2 LQKENI. This CDR3 has 13 residues. Trimming removed 0 bases from V and 4 bases from J, with 6 bases in between. The CDR3 region has the DNA TGTGCCAGCTCACCACCGGACAGCTATGGCTACACCTTC. Translation: CASSPPDSYGYTF.

The chain carries TRBV6-4 and TRBJ1-2; D gene ambiguous. The germline V and J ends were trimmed by 5 bases and 0 bases, with 13 bases remaining between them. The CDR3 has 15 amino acids. Looked up from germline, CDR1 is MRHNA and CDR2 is SNTAGT. The CDR3 reads CASSPSEGANYGYTF. The CDR3 nucleotides are TGTGCCAGCAGTCCTTCCGAGGGCGCTAACTATGGCTACACCTTC.

The J gene is TRBJ1-6, the V gene TRBV9, with 9 bases fitting TRBD1. CDR3 length: 16 residues. Germline CDR1 is SGDLS and CDR2 is YYNGEE. V lost 4 bases, J lost 7 bases, and 9 bases stayed unmatched. CDR3 in amino acids: CASSPRGQGANSPLHF. In DNA, the CDR3 is TGTGCCAGCAGCCCCCGGGGACAGGGTGCGAATTCACCCCTCCACTTT.

V is TRBV5-6 and J is TRBJ1-2, with 9 positions matching TRBD1. The V gene's germline CDR1 is SGHDT and CDR2 YYEEEE. After removal of 2 bases from V and 4 bases from J, the junction contained 3 bases not matched to a gene. This CDR3 region has 14 residues. CDR3 amino acids: CASSFDRGTYGYTF. CDR3 DNA: TGTGCCAGCAGCTTCGACAGGGGGACCTATGGCTACACCTTC. Together with reference TRBV5-6 and TRBJ1-2, the CDR3 gives the full variable domain: DAGVTQSPTHLIKTRGQQVTLRCSPKSGHDTVSWYQQALGQGPQFIFQYYEEEERQRGNFPDRFSGHQFPNYSSELNVNALLLGDSALYLCASSFDRGTYGYTFGSGTRLTVV.

In this sample, this clone turned up once. The chain is built from TRBV19 and TRBJ2-1; tentatively, D is TRBD1 (7 bases). V was clipped by 6 bases and J by 5 bases, with 11 bases between them. CDR3 size: 13 residues. Germline CDR1 reads LNHDA; CDR2 reads SQIVND (reference sequence). The CDR3: CASSDREDNEQFF. The CDR3 nucleotides are TGTGCCAGTAGCGACAGGGAGGACAATGAGCAGTTCTTC.

This clone was found a few times. This CDR3 is CAISEFKGVSQPQHF. The DNA for the CDR3 is TGTGCCATCAGTGAGTTTAAGGGGGTAAGTCAGCCCCAGCATTTT. The J gene is TRBJ1-5, the V gene TRBV10-3, with D possibly matching TRBD1 (6 bases). The V and J ends lost 1 base and 6 bases respectively, with 13 bases between them. This CDR3 comprises 15 residues. Germline CDR1 is ENHRY and CDR2 is SYGVKD.

This sequence joins TRBV7-8 and TRBJ2-7; tentatively, D is TRBD2 (5 bases). There are 15 residues in the CDR3. Trimming stripped 4 bases from V and 5 bases from J, with 18 bases between. Germline V lookup: CDR1 SGHVS, CDR2 FQNEAQ. The CDR3 reads CASSSSPWGDNEQYF. CDR3 coding DNA: TGTGCCAGCAGCTCCAGCCCTTGGGGAGACAACGAGCAGTACTTC.

The chain joins TRBV12-3 or TRBV12-4 to TRBJ2-5; D is ambiguous. CDR3 size: 11 residues. Deletions cut 6 bases from V and 5 bases from J, with 7 bases between. CDR3 sequence (DNA): TGTGCCAGCAGCCAACTGGAGACCCAGTACTTC. This translates into CASSQLETQYF.

In its sample, this clone was seen a few times. The chain is built from TRBV28 and TRBJ2-1; D is perhaps TRBD1 (6 bases). The CDR3 loop spans 16 amino acids. Trimming stripped 2 bases from V and 3 bases from J, with 14 bases between. The germline V gene has CDR1 MDHEN and CDR2 SYDVKM. The CDR3 region is CASSLGRGGYYNEQFF. The CDR3 nucleotides are TGTGCCAGCAGTTTAGGAAGAGGGGGATACTACAATGAGCAGTTCTTC. The variable domain in full, completed from reference TRBV28 and TRBJ2-1, reads DVKVTQSSRYLVKRTGEKVFLECVQDMDHENMFWYRQDPGLGLRLIYFSYDVKMKEKGDIPEGYSVSREKKERFSLILESASTNQTSMYLCASSLGRGGYYNEQFFGPGTRLTVL.

The gene calls are TRBV18 and TRBJ2-7; D is possibly TRBD2 (6 bases). CDR3 length: 15 residues. Trimming took 2 bases from V and 0 from J, leaving 11 bases between them. Germline CDR1 KGHSH, CDR2 LQKENI. CDR3 nucleotide sequence: TGTGCCAGCTCACCAAGGGTCGGGAGCTCCTACGAGCAGTACTTC. Translated: CASSPRVGSSYEQYF.

Note on this clone: Other nucleotide sequences in the sample specify the same CDR3. The chain links TRBV5-5 to TRBJ1-4; D is ambiguous. Trimming stripped 2 bases from V and 5 bases from J, with 7 bases between. The CDR3 has 13 amino acids. Germline V gives CDR1 SGHKS, CDR2 YYEKEE (reference sequence). The CDR3 region has the DNA TGTGCCAGCAGCTTACGGTTAAATGAAAAACTGTTTTTT. Translated: CASSLRLNEKLFF.

The rearrangement links TRBV11-2 to TRBJ1-2; TRBD1 matches 7 bases. The V gene end was trimmed by 1 base and the J gene end by 7 bases; junction bases not matched to a gene: 9. The length of the CDR3 is 15 residues. CDR1 and CDR2 (germline): SGHAT, FQNNGV. The CDR3 here is CASSLGVGGGIGYTF. The CDR3 coding sequence is TGTGCCAGCAGCTTAGGGGTAGGGGGCGGAATTGGCTACACCTTC.

The chain recombines TRBV4-3 with TRBJ2-1; TRBD2 aligns across 8 bases. V dropped 1 base and J dropped 1; count of bases not matched to a gene: 6. The V gene's germline CDR1 is LGHNA and CDR2 YSLEER. This CDR3 contains 17 residues. CDR3 region: CASSQAGGGLSYNEQFF. The CDR3, as DNA: TGCGCCAGCAGCCAAGCGGGAGGGGGATTATCCTACAATGAGCAGTTCTTC.

J is TRBJ2-7 and V is TRBV18; TRBD1 aligns across 10 bases. Germline V gene lookup returns CDR1 KGHSH and CDR2 LQKENI. The CDR3 runs 18 residues. The trim removed 4 bases at V and 5 bases at J, leaving 17 bases unmatched. The CDR3 DNA reads as TGTGCCAGCTCACGAACCGGGACAGGGGCGGGCGCGGGAAACGAGCAGTACTTC. Protein: CASSRTGTGAGAGNEQYF.

This clone came up once. The chain combines TRBV7-8 with TRBJ1-2; 7 nucleotides match TRBD1. CDR1 and CDR2 (germline): SGHVS, FQNEAQ. After removal of 5 bases from V and 8 bases from J, the junction contained 8 bases not matched to a gene. The CDR3 has 13 amino acids. CDR3 in amino acids: CASSRGQAEGYTF. CDR3 coding DNA: TGTGCCAGCAGCCGTGGACAGGCGGAAGGCTACACCTTC. The full variable domain, its missing parts supplied by reference TRBV7-8 and TRBJ1-2, is GAGVSQSPRYKVAKRGQDVALRCDPISGHVSLFWYQQALGQGPEFLTYFQNEAQLDKSGLPSDRFFAERPEGSVSTLKIQRTQQEDSAVYLCASSRGQAEGYTFGSGTRLTVV.

The chain recombines TRBV7-9 with TRBJ1-1, with D possibly being TRBD1 (6 bases). V lost 5 bases to trimming and J lost 0 bases, with 13 bases between them. CDR1 and CDR2 from the germline V gene are SEHNR and FQNEAQ (reference sequence). This CDR3 spans 15 amino acids. The CDR3 sequence: CASSTNRVMNTEAFF. The CDR3 coding sequence is TGTGCCAGCAGCACGAACAGGGTAATGAACACTGAAGCTTTCTTT.

The rearrangement uses TRBV5-1 and TRBJ2-5, with D possibly being TRBD1 (6 bases). This CDR3 is built from 14 residues. Germline CDR1 and CDR2: SGHRS and YFSETQ. V lost 2 bases and J 1 base, leaving 9 bases between the germline ends. CDR3 in amino acids: CASSLQDSQETQYF. In DNA, the CDR3 is TGCGCCAGCAGCTTACAGGACAGCCAAGAGACCCAGTACTTC.

The V and J genes are TRBV4-1 and TRBJ1-5; D remains unclear. The CDR3 is 13 residues long. From germline, CDR1 is MGHRA and CDR2 YSYEKL. The ends were cut back, 4 bases at V and 7 bases at J, with 11 bases in the middle. The CDR3 here is CASSPQVYQPQHF. The CDR3 bases are TGCGCCAGCAGCCCCCAGGTATACCAGCCCCAGCATTTT.

The gene calls are TRBV5-8 and TRBJ1-1; D is undetermined. The CDR3 consists of 11 residues. Trimming cost V 3 bases and J 5 bases, with 5 bases left between them. CDR1 SGHTS and CDR2 YDEGEE come from the germline V gene. Written as DNA, the CDR3 is TGTGCCAGCAGCTCCCAGACTGAAGCTTTCTTT. Its translation: CASSSQTEAFF.

This rearrangement joins TRBV5-1 to TRBJ1-5; no clear D. The CDR3 runs 13 residues. Per the germline V gene, CDR1 is SGHRS and CDR2 is YFSETQ. V dropped 0 bases and J dropped 5 bases, with 6 bases sitting between them. The CDR3 loop is CASSLVADQPQHF. For the CDR3, the DNA is TGCGCCAGCAGCTTGGTGGCCGATCAGCCCCAGCATTTT.

This clone has just a few counts. The genes are TRBV11-2 and TRBJ2-7, with TRBD1 identical over 8 bases. Germline CDR1 reads SGHAT; CDR2 reads FQNNGV. The J segment lost 5 bases and the V segment lost 3 bases, leaving 6 bases of the junction unmatched. The CDR3 has 14 residues. CDR3 sequence (DNA): TGTGCCAGCAGCTTGGAGGACAGGGCCAACGAGCAGTACTTC. This gives the protein CASSLEDRANEQYF.

The chain employs TRBV5-1 and TRBJ2-5, with TRBD2 matching 13 bases. The J segment lost 5 bases and the V segment lost 3 bases, leaving 4 bases of the junction unmatched. Germline V gene sequence: CDR1 SGHRS, CDR2 YFSETQ. The CDR3 spans 15 residues. The CDR3 loop is CASSSGTSGAETQYF. Here the CDR3 DNA reads TGCGCCAGCAGCTCCGGGACTAGCGGGGCGGAGACCCAGTACTTC.

The J gene is TRBJ1-2, the V gene TRBV5-6; a possible D gene is TRBD1 (5 bases). V gave up 4 bases and J gave up 8 bases, with 18 bases separating them. The CDR3 length is 14 residues. The V gene's germline CDR1 is SGHDT and CDR2 YYEEEE. The CDR3 DNA reads TGTGCCAGCAGCCCGGGACTCCGGGCGGTCGGCTACACCTTC. Its translation: CASSPGLRAVGYTF.